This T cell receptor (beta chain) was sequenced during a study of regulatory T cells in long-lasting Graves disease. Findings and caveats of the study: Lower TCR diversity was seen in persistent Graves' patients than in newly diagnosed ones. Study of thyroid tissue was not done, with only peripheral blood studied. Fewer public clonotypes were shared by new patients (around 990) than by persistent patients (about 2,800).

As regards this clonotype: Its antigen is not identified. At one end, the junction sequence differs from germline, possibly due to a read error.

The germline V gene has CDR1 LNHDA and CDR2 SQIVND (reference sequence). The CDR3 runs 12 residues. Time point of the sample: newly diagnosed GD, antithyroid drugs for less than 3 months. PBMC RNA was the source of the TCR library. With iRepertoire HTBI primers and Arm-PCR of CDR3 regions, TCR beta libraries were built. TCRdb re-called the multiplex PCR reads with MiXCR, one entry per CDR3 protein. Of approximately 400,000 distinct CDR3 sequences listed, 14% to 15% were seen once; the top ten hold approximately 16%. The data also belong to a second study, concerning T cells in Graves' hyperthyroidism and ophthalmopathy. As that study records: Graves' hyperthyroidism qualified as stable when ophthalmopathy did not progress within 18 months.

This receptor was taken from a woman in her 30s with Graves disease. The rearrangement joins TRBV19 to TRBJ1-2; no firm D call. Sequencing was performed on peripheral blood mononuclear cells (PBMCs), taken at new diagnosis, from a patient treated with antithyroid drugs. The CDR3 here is CASSIDTGHANF. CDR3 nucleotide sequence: TGTGCCAGTAGTATAGATACGGGTCATGCCAACTTC. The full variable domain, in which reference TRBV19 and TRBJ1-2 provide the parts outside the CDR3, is DGGITQSPKYLFRKEGQNVTLSCEQNLNHDAMYWYRQDPGQGLRLIYYSQIVNDFQKGDIAEGYSVSREKKESFPLTVTSAQKNPTAFYLCASSIDTGHANFGSGTRLTVV.